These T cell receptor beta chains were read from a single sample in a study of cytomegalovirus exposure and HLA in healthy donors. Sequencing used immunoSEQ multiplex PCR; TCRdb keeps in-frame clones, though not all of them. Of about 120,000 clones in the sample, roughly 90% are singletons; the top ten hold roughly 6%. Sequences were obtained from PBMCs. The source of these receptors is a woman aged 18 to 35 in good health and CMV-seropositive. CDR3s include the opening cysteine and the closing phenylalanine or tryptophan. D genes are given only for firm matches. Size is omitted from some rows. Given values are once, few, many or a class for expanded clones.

CASSVLSRPTDTQYF | TGTGCCAGCAGCGTGCTTAGCCGACCAACGGATACGCAGTATTTT | TRBV9 | . | TRBJ2-3 | . | 15
CASSNPREDITGNTIYF | TGTGCCAGCAGCAACCCCCGCGAGGATATAACTGGAAACACCATATATTTT | TRBV7-6 | . | TRBJ1-3 | . | 17
CSVEDAFNRGYTEAFF | TGCAGCGTTGAAGACGCGTTTAATCGGGGGTACACTGAAGCTTTCTTT | TRBV29-1 | . | TRBJ1-1 | . | 16
CASGPQGAEAFF | TGTGCTAGTGGACCACAGGGGGCTGAAGCTTTCTTT | TRBV12-5 | TRBD1 | TRBJ1-1 | . | 12
CASSFPSGGSNEQFF | TGTGCCAGCAGCTTCCCTAGCGGGGGGTCCAATGAGCAGTTCTTC | TRBV13 | TRBD2 | TRBJ2-1 | once | 15
CASSQGGPRDTNSPLHF | TGTGCCAGCAGCCAAGGGGGGCCCCGGGACACTAATTCACCCCTCCACTTT | TRBV4-2 | . | TRBJ1-6 | few | 17
CASSDSMGGLAFF | TGTGCCAGCAGTGACTCAATGGGGGGGTTGGCTTTCTTT | TRBV6-4 | . | TRBJ1-1 | . | 13
CAGRRYDGEQYF | TGTGCCGGAAGGAGATACGATGGCGAGCAGTACTTC | TRBV6-1 | . | TRBJ2-7 | . | 12
CASSTGQGAYEQYF | TGTGCCAGCAGCACTGGACAGGGAGCCTACGAGCAGTACTTC | TRBV11-2 | TRBD1 | TRBJ2-7 | many | 14
CASSYYLGRGTGELFF | TGTGCCAGCAGTTACTACCTGGGGCGAGGCACCGGGGAGCTGTTTTTT | TRBV6-5 | . | TRBJ2-2 | . | 16